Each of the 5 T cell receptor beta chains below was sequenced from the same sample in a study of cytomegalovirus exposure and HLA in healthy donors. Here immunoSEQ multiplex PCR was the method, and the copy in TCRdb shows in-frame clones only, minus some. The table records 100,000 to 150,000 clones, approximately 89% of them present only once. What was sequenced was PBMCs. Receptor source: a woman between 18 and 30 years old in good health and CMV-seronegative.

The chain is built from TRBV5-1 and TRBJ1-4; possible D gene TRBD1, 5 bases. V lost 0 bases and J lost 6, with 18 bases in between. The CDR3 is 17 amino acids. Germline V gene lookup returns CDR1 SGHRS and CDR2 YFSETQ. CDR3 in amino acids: CASSLAEGVKGYEKLFF. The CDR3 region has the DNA TGCGCCAGCAGCTTGGCCGAAGGGGTCAAAGGTTATGAAAAACTGTTTTTT.

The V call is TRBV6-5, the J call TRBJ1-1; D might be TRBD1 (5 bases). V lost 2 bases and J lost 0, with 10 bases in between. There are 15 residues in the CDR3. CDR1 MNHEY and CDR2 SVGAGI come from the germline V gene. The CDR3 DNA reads TGTGCCAGCAGTTACGGGGCACCTTTGAACACTGAAGCTTTCTTT. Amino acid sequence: CASSYGAPLNTEAFF.

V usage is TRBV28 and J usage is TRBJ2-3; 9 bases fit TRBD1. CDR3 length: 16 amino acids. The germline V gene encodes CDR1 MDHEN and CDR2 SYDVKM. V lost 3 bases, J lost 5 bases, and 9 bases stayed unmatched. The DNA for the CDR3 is TGTGCCAGCAGTTTCACAGGGGGCCCAGGGGTAGATACGCAGTATTTT. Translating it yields CASSFTGGPGVDTQYF.

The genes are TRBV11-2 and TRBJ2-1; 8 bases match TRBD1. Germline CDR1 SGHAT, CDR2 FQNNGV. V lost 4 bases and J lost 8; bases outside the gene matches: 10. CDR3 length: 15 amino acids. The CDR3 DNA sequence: TGTGCCAGCAGCTCAGACAGGGGTAGGTTGGATGAGCAGTTCTTC. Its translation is CASSSDRGRLDEQFF.

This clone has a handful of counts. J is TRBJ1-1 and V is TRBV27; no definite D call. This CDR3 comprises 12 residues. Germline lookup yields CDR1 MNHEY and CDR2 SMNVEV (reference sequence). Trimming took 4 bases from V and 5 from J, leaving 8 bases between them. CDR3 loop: CASSSTGTEAFF. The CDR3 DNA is TGTGCCAGCAGTTCCACGGGGACTGAAGCTTTCTTT.